The sequence of this T cell receptor (beta chain) was determined in a study of T cell changes during pregnancy in multiple sclerosis (dated by TCRdb to about 2019). Turning to the overall study: The study examined how the T cell repertoire changed over the course of pregnancy in women with multiple sclerosis.

Library creation used the immunoSEQ multiplex PCR assay. The table was pulled from immuneACCESS by TCRdb, which kept in-frame rearrangements only. Such tables lose some clones; where checked, under half of the loss comes from unresolved V genes, and the rest has no known cause. The sample has 81,000 or so clones on record, about nine tenths of them singletons. The ten largest clones capture roughly 3.5% of the sample. CDR1 SEHNR and CDR2 FQNEAQ are derived from the germline V gene (reference sequence). The trim is 4 bases for V and 6 bases for J, with a gap of 9 bases between the germline ends. Including cysteine and phenylalanine, the CDR3 has 12 amino acids. The kept DNA is CDR3 alone, 36 bases in frame from the first base. Comment on this clone: The target of this receptor is not known. No base qualities exist here, and no much larger clone lies one base off it.

The clonotype originates from a female donor in good health, serving as a control in a pregnancy study. Some clones in this sample may be carry-over from other donors' samples. The material sequenced was PBMCs, taken in the first trimester of pregnancy. The sequence is built from TRBV7-9 and TRBJ1-2; TRBD1 could be the D gene, as 5 bases match. Read as DNA, the sequence is TGTGCCAGCAGCTACAGGTCTAATGGCTACACCTTC. It specifies CASSYRSNGYTF.